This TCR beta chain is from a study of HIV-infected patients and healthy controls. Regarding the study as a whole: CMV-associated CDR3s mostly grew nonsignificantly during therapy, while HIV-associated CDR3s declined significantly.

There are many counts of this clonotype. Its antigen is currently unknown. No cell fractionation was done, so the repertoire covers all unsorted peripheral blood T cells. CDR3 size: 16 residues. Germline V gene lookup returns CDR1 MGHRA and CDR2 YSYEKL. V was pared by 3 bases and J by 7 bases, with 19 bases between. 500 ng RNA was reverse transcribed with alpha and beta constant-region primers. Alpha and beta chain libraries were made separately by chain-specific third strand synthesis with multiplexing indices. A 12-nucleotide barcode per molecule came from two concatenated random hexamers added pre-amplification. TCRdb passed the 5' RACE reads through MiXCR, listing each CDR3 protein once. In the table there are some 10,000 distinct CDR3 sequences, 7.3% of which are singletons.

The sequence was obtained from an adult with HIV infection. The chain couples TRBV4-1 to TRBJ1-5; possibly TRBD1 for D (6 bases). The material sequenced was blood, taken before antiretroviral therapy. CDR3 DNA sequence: TGCGCCAGCAGCCACCAACTAACAGGGCCGCGGCAGCCCCAGCATTTT. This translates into CASSHQLTGPRQPQHF.